A single sample gave rise to the 8 T cell receptor beta chains below, sequenced in a study of blood T cell repertoires in COVID-19. Some clones are missing from TCRdb's copy, which holds only in-frame ones; the method was immunoSEQ multiplex PCR. This table holds roughly 75,000 clones, approximately 80% found once. Sequenced: peripheral blood. These TCRs come from a man aged 45-65 years with COVID-19, enrolled during active disease.

The V and J genes are TRBV3-1 (or the pseudogene TRBV3-2) and TRBJ1-2; D perhaps matches TRBD1 (5 bases). Germline assignment: CDR1 LGHDT and CDR2 YNNKEL (reference sequence). CDR3 length equals 12 residues. V was pared by 6 bases and J by 14 bases, with 19 bases between. CDR3: CASRDLGGVNTF. The CDR3, as DNA: TGTGCCAGCAGGGATCTTGGGGGGGTGAATACCTTC.

The chain is built from TRBV6-6 and TRBJ2-7; 7 bases are a match to TRBD2. Germline CDR1 is MNHNY and CDR2 is SVGAGI (reference sequence). CDR3 length: 14 residues. V shed 2 bases, J shed 4 bases, and the junction held 5 bases outside the gene matches. CDR3 loop: CASSYGGGTYEQYF. CDR3 sequence (DNA): TGTGCCAGCAGTTACGGGGGGGGGACGTACGAGCAGTACTTC.

The CDR3 nucleotides read TGTGCCAGCAGCTTGGGCAGAGGGGGACCACCTCGGGAGCAGTTCTTC. Translating it yields CASSLGRGGPPREQFF. The chain joins TRBV5-5 to TRBJ2-1, with TRBD1 as a possible D gene (6 bases). V was clipped by 0 bases and J by 10 bases, with 20 bases between them. Germline CDR1 SGHKS, CDR2 YYEKEE (reference sequence). The length of the CDR3 is 16 residues. Using reference TRBV5-5 and TRBJ2-1 for the parts outside the CDR3, the full variable domain is DAGVTQSPTHLIKTRGQQVTLRCSPISGHKSVSWYQQVLGQGPQFIFQYYEKEERGRGNFPDRFSARQFPNYSSELNVNALLLGDSALYLCASSLGRGGPPREQFFGPGTRLTVL.

This clone has a handful of counts. J is TRBJ2-1 and V is TRBV19; D may be TRBD1 (6 bases). Per germline, CDR1 LNHDA and CDR2 SQIVND (reference sequence). The V end was cut by 3 bases, the J end by 8 bases, with 11 bases between. The length of the CDR3 is 13 residues. CDR3 nucleotides: TGTGCCAGTAGTATTAGCAGGGGTGATGAGCAGTTCTTC. It codes for CASSISRGDEQFF.

The chain employs TRBV11-2 and TRBJ2-6, with D perhaps TRBD2 (6 bases). Per the germline V gene, CDR1 is SGHAT and CDR2 is FQNNGV. V was clipped by 7 bases and J by 2 bases, with 15 bases between them. The CDR3 extends over 16 amino acids. The CDR3: CASTVGRATGANVLTF. CDR3 sequence (DNA): TGTGCCAGCACCGTCGGGAGAGCAACTGGGGCCAACGTCCTGACTTTC.

The J gene is TRBJ1-5, the V gene TRBV10-3, with a possible D match to TRBD1 (6 bases). Trimming removed 7 bases at V and 7 bases at J, with 17 bases between. The CDR3 covers 14 residues. Germline assignment: CDR1 ENHRY and CDR2 SYGVKD. CDR3 nucleotide sequence: TGTGCCATCAACGAGCTTGGCAGGGGACAGCCCCAGCATTTT. It encodes CAINELGRGQPQHF.

V gene TRBV14 combines with J gene TRBJ2-1, with no clear D. CDR3 length equals 13 residues. The germline V gene has CDR1 SGHDN and CDR2 FVKESK. The V gene lost 4 bases and the J gene lost 5 bases, with 9 bases spanning the gap. In DNA form, the CDR3 reads TGTGCCAGCAGCCCCAGGAAGCACAATGAGCAGTTCTTC. Its translation is CASSPRKHNEQFF.

This chain connects TRBV4-1 to TRBJ1-1; 9 positions match TRBD1. The ends lost 2 bases at V and 2 bases at J; junction bases unmatched: 6. Germline assignment: CDR1 MGHRA and CDR2 YSYEKL. The CDR3 is made up of 16 amino acids. CDR3 loop: CASSQLRDRDNTEAFF. The CDR3 DNA reads as TGCGCCAGCAGCCAACTTAGGGACAGGGACAACACTGAAGCTTTCTTT.